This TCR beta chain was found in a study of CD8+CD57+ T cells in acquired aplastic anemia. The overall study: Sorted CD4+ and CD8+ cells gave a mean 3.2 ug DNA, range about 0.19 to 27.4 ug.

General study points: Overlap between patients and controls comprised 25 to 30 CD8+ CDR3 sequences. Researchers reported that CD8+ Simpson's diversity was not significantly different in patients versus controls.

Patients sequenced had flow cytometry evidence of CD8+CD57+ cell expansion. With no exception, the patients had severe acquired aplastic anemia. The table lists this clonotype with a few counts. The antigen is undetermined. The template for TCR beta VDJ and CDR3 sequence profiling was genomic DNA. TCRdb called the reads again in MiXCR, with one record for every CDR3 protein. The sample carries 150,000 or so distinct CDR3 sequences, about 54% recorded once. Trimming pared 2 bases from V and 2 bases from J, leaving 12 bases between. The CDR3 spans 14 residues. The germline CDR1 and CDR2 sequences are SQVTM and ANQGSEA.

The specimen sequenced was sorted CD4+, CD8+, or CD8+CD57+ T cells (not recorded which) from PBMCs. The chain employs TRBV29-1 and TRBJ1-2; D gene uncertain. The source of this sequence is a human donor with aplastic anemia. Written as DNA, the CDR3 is TGCAGCGTTGAACGAAAGGGAATCAACTATGGCTACACCTTC. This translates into CSVERKGINYGYTF.